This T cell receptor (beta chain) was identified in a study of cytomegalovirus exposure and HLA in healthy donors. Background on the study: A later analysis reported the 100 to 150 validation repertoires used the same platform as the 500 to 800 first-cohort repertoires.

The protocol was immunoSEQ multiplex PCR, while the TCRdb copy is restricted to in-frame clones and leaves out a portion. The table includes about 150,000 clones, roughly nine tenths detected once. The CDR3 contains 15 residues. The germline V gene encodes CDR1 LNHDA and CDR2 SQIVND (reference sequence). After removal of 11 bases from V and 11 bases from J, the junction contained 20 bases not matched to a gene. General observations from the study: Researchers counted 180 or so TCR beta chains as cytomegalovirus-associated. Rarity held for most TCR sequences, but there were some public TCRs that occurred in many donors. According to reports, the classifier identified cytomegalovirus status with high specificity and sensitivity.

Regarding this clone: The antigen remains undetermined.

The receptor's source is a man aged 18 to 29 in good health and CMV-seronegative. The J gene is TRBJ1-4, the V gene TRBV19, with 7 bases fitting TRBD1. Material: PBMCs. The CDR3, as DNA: TGTGCCTCTTCTGGGACAGCAGTGGGAGAGGGGAAACTGTTTTTT. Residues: CASSGTAVGEGKLFF.